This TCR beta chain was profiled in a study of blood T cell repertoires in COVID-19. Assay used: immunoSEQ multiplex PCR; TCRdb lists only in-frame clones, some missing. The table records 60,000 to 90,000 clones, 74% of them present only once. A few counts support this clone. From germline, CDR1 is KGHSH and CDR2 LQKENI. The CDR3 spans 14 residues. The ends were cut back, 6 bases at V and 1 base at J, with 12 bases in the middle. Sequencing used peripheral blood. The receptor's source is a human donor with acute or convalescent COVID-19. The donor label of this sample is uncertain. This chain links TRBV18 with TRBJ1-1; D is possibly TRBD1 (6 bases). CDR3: CASSGQRTNTEAFF. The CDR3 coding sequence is TGTGCCAGCTCCGGACAGCGGACGAACACTGAAGCTTTCTTT.